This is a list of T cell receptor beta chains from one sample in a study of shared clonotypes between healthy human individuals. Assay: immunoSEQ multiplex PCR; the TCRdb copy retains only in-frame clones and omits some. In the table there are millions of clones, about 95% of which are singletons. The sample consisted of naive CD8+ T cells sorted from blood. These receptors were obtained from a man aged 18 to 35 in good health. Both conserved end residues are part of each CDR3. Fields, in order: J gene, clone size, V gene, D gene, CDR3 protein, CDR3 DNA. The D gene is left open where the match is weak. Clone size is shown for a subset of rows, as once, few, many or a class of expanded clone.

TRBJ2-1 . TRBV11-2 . CASSFRGEWDNEQFF TGTGCCAGCAGCTTTAGGGGAGAATGGGATAATGAGCAGTTCTTC
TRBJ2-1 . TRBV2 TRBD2 CASRGTSGTDNEQFF TGTGCCAGCCGGGGGACTAGCGGGACAGACAATGAGCAGTTCTTC
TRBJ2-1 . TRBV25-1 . CASSPDSYNEQFF TGTGCCAGCAGCCCTGACAGCTACAATGAGCAGTTCTTC
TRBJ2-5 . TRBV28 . CASSPGGLPTETQYF TGTGCCAGCAGCCCAGGAGGGCTACCGACAGAGACCCAGTACTTC
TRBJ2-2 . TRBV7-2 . CASSLLGVTGELFF TGTGCCAGCAGCTTACTAGGGGTCACCGGGGAGCTGTTTTTT
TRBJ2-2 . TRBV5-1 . CASSLVYRENIGELFF TGCGCCAGCAGCTTGGTTTACAGGGAAAATATCGGGGAGCTGTTTTTT
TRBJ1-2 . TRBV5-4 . CASRVPNIPLETF TGTGCCAGCAGGGTGCCAAATATTCCCCTAGAGACCTTC
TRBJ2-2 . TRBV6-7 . CAASISGELFF TGTGCCGCCTCGATCAGCGGGGAGCTGTTTTTT
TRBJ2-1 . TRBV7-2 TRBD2 CASSPSGSPEQFF TGTGCCAGCAGCCCTAGCGGGAGTCCTGAGCAGTTCTTC
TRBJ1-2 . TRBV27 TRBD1 CASSSLQGIYGYTF TGTGCCAGCAGTTCGCTACAGGGGATCTATGGCTACACCTTC
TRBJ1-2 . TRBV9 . CASSPFGENYGYTF TGTGCCAGCAGTCCCTTCGGGGAAAACTATGGCTACACCTTC
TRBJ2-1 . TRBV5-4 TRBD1 CASSPGTGFYNEQFF TGTGCCAGCAGCCCAGGGACAGGGTTTTACAATGAGCAGTTCTTC
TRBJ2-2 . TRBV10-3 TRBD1 CAALGTVNTGELFF TGTGCCGCACTCGGGACAGTGAACACCGGGGAGCTGTTTTTT
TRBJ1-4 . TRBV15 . CATSTRRGESESNEKLFF TGTGCCACCAGCACTAGACGTGGGGAATCGGAATCTAATGAAAAACTGTTTTTT
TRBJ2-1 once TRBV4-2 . CASSQEHGTLLGNEQFF TGTGCCAGCAGCCAAGAGCACGGGACACTCCTCGGCAATGAGCAGTTCTTC
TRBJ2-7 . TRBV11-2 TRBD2 CASSLALGLAYEQYF TGTGCCAGCAGCTTAGCTCTAGGACTAGCCTACGAGCAGTACTTC
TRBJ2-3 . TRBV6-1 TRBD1 CASSEGQGRDTQYF TGTGCCAGCAGTGAGGGACAGGGGAGAGATACGCAGTATTTT
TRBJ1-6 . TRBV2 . CASREGLDNSPLHF TGTGCCAGCAGAGAGGGACTGGATAATTCACCCCTCCACTTT
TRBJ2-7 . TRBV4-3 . CASSQEGVTALHFYEQYF TGCGCCAGCAGCCAAGAAGGGGTAACGGCGCTACACTTCTACGAGCAGTACTTC
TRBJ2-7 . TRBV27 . CASSVGTGHYEQYF TGTGCCAGCAGTGTCGGGACTGGCCACTACGAGCAGTACTTC
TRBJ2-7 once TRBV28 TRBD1 CASTLAGGSYEQYF TGTGCCAGCACCCTGGCAGGGGGATCCTACGAGCAGTACTTC
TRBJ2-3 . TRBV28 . CASSLGQASTDTQYF TGTGCCAGCAGCCTAGGGCAGGCTAGCACAGATACGCAGTATTTT
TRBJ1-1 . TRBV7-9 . CASSEKGEAFF TGTGCCAGCAGCGAGAAGGGTGAGGCTTTCTTT
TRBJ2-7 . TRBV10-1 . CASSESGLNYEQYF TGCGCCAGCAGTGAAAGTGGACTTAACTACGAGCAGTACTTC
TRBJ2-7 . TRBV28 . CASSSLVADRRAYEQYF TGTGCCAGCAGTTCTCTTGTTGCTGACAGGAGGGCCTACGAGCAGTACTTC
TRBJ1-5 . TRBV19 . CASSISFGTTFEPQHF TGTGCCAGTAGTATCTCATTCGGGACAACCTTCGAGCCCCAGCATTTT
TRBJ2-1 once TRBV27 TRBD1 CASSLDRGSNEQFF TGTGCCAGCAGTTTGGACAGGGGTTCGAATGAGCAGTTCTTC
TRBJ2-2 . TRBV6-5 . CASSYLFPDTGELFF TGTGCCAGCAGTTACCTGTTCCCAGACACCGGGGAGCTGTTTTTT
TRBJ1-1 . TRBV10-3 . CAISETGPMNTEAFF TGTGCCATCAGTGAGACCGGACCGATGAACACTGAAGCTTTCTTT
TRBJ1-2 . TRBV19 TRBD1 CASSLRTGLYGYTF TGTGCCAGTAGTCTTCGGACAGGGCTATATGGCTACACCTTC
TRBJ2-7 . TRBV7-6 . CASSLYTQSYEQYF TGTGCCAGCAGCTTATACACCCAAAGCTACGAGCAGTACTTC
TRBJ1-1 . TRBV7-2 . CASSLSPVDTEAFF TGTGCCAGCAGCTTATCCCCCGTGGACACTGAAGCTTTCTTT
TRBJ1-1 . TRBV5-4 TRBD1 CASSLEQGAEEAFF TGTGCCAGCAGCTTGGAACAGGGGGCGGAGGAAGCTTTCTTT
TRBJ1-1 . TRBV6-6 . CASSYGPRVTDTEAFF TGTGCCAGCAGTTACGGGCCACGGGTCACGGACACTGAAGCTTTCTTT
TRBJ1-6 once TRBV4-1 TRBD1 CASSQDYSGTGRSPLHF TGCGCCAGCAGCCAAGATTATAGCGGGACAGGCCGATCACCCCTCCACTTT
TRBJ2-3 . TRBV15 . CATSRLGDTDTQYF TGTGCCACCAGCAGACTCGGGGACACAGATACGCAGTATTTT
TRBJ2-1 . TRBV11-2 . CASSPRAGGSYNEQFF TGTGCCAGCAGCCCGCGTGCCGGGGGCTCCTACAATGAGCAGTTCTTC
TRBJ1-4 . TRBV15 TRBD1 CATSRAIQGEDSTAF TGTGCCACCAGCAGGGCAATCCAGGGGGAGGACTCTACGGCTTTT
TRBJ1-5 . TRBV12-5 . CASGLQVLTFDQPQHF TGTGCTAGTGGTTTACAGGTACTTACCTTTGATCAGCCCCAGCATTTT
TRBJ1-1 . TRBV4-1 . CASSQAYTEAFF TGCGCCAGCAGCCAGGCCTACACTGAAGCTTTCTTT
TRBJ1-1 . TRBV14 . CASSQVSYGEAFF TGTGCCAGCAGCCAAGTCAGCTACGGGGAAGCTTTCTTT
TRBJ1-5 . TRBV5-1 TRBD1 CASSPFGQGSQPQHF TGCGCCAGCAGCCCCTTCGGACAGGGGAGTCAGCCCCAGCATTTT
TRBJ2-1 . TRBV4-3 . CASSQVWSADNEQFF TGCGCCAGCAGCCAGGTCTGGTCAGCCGACAATGAGCAGTTCTTC
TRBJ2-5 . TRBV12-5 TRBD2 CASGLREGETQYF TGTGCTAGTGGTTTGCGGGAGGGAGAGACCCAGTACTTC
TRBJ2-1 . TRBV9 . CASSSEGTGPHPYNEQFF TGTGCCAGCAGCTCAGAGGGTACAGGGCCTCACCCTTACAATGAGCAGTTCTTC
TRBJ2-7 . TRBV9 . CASSTGLAGYEQYF TGTGCCAGCAGCACCGGCTTGGCAGGATACGAGCAGTACTTC
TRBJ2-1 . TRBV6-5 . CASSYFGGTSYNEQFF TGTGCCAGCAGTTATTTCGGCGGAACCTCCTACAATGAGCAGTTCTTC
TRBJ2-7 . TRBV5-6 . CASSSMGEQYF TGTGCCAGCAGCTCGATGGGCGAGCAGTACTTC
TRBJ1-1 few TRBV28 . CASRAGALEAFF TGTGCCAGCAGGGCAGGGGCACTTGAAGCTTTCTTT
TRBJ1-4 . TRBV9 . CASSDNEKLFF TGTGCCAGCAGCGATAATGAAAAACTGTTTTTT
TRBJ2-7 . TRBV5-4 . CASSLGAYEQYF TGTGCCAGCAGCTTGGGCGCGTACGAGCAGTACTTC
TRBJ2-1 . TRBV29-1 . CSVEHRGNEQFF TGCAGCGTTGAACATAGGGGCAATGAGCAGTTCTTC
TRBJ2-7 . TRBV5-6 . CASSLVLRQNYEQYF TGTGCCAGCAGCTTGGTTTTGCGACAGAACTACGAGCAGTACTTC
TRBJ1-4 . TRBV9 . CASSVEGGLGEKLFF TGTGCCAGCAGCGTAGAAGGGGGGCTTGGTGAAAAACTGTTTTTT
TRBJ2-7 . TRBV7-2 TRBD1 CASSAGQGTYEQYF TGTGCCAGCAGCGCGGGACAGGGTACCTACGAGCAGTACTTC
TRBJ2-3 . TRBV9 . CASSPPGGSDTQYF TGTGCCAGCAGCCCCCCAGGAGGCTCAGATACGCAGTATTTT
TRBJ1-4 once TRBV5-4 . CASSLGTLEKLFF TGTGCCAGCAGCTTGGGGACCCTGGAAAAACTGTTTTTT